This T cell receptor beta chain was captured by sequencing in a study of memory CD4+ T cells and cytomegalovirus serostatus. Study-level background: Healthy Belgian adult donors included under ten CMV-positive and 24 CMV-negative people.

This clone has just a few counts. The CDR3 is made up of 15 amino acids. CDR1 and CDR2 (germline): MNHNY, SVGAGI (reference sequence). V gave up 6 bases and J gave up 4 bases, with 18 bases separating them. The sort gate was single viable CD3+CD4+CD8-CD45RO+ cells for memory CD4+ T cells. Only in-frame clones appear in the TCRdb table, and some are missing; sequencing was by immunoSEQ multiplex PCR. The repertoire holds 35,000 to 55,000 clones, with 76% as singletons. This TCR was recovered from an adult in good health and CMV-seronegative. The sequenced sample was memory CD4+ T cells from blood. J is TRBJ1-2 and V is TRBV6-6, with D perhaps TRBD1 (6 bases). CDR3 in DNA: TGTGCCAGCAGCGACACGAAGGGGGAGCGCTATGGCTACACCTTC. It codes for CASSDTKGERYGYTF.